Included here is one T cell receptor beta chain sequence, with context. Germline CDR1 and CDR2: MNHEY and SMNVEV (reference sequence). V lost 7 bases and J lost 3; bases outside the gene matches: 6. The CDR3 is 14 residues long. This record comes from a study of T cells in Graves' hyperthyroidism and ophthalmopathy. These patients, aged 18 to 65, had recently diagnosed hyperthyroidism lasting under 2 months. PBMCs came from more than 9 ml fresh peripheral blood. RNA transcripts served as the template for amplifying TCR beta CDR3 regions. The primer set for the first-round RT-PCR of the TCR CDR3 was HTBI. MiXCR was run by TCRdb on the multiplex PCR reads, yielding one entry per CDR3 protein. Found here are 600,000 to 850,000 distinct CDR3 sequences, roughly a sixth of them singletons; the top ten hold 16%.

This clonotype originated in a woman in her forties or fifties with Graves' hyperthyroidism that later progressed to Graves' ophthalmopathy. The chain recombines TRBV27 with TRBJ2-7; 10 bases agree with TRBD1. The sample consisted of blood. In nucleotides, the CDR3 is TGTGCCAGCAAATGGACAGGGGGAGGCTACGAGCAGTACTTC. This encodes CASKWTGGGYEQYF.